A single T cell receptor beta chain is shown here with its context. CDR3 length: 15 amino acids. The trim removed 1 base at V and 4 bases at J, leaving 3 bases unmatched. The germline CDR1 and CDR2 sequences are SGHTA and FQGTGA. The sample originates from a study of blood T cell repertoires in COVID-19. Study-wide background: Spain, Italy and the United States supplied samples that represented acute and convalescent COVID-19. PBMCs, B-cell-depleted T cells, or T cells provided the cDNA or gDNA that made up the material.

In the study's own analysis: From reference gene primer amplification, estimates of nucleated cell counts were derived. Profiling relied on immunoSEQ multiplex PCR, and the TCRdb table lists in-frame clones only, not all of them. V and J calls and clone size are those listed in that table; D and trimming were worked out from the DNA. The table has roughly 300,000 clones, about 89% seen once. This clonotype was obtained from a man between 18 and 29 years old who had recovered from COVID-19. Sequencing was performed on peripheral blood. The chain has TRBV7-3 and TRBJ2-1; TRBD2 matches 8 bases. The CDR3 sequence is CASSLISGSYNEQFF. The CDR3 DNA reads as TGTGCCAGCAGCTTAATCAGCGGGAGTTACAATGAGCAGTTCTTC.